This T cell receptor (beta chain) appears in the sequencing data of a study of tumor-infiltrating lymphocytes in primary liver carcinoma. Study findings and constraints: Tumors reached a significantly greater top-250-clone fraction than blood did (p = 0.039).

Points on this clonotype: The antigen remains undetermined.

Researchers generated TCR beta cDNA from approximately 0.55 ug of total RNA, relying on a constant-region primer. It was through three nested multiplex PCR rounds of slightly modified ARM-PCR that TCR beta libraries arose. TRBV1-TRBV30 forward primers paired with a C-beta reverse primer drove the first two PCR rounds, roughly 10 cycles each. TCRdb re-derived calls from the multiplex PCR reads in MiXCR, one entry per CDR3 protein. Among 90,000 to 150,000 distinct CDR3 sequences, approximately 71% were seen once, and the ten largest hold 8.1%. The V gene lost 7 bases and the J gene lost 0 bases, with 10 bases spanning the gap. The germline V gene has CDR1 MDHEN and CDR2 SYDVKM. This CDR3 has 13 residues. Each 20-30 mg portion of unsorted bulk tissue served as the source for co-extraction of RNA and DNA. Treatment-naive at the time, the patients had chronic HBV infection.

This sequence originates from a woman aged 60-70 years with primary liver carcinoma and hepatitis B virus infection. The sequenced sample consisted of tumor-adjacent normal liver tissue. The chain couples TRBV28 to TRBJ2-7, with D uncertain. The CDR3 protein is CASTERSSYEQYF. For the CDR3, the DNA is TGTGCCAGCACCGAAAGGAGCTCCTACGAGCAGTACTTC.